This T cell receptor beta chain was found in a study of blood T cell repertoires in COVID-19. Study-wide context: Samples representing acute and convalescent COVID-19 were sourced from the United States, Italy and Spain. Sample material is recorded as cDNA or gDNA derived from T cells, B-cell-depleted T cells, or PBMCs.

Between the trimmed V and J ends, which lost 4 bases and 5 bases, there was a span of 10 bases. This CDR3 is built from 13 residues. The germline V gene encodes CDR1 SGHTA and CDR2 FQGTGA. Per the authors' pipeline: Estimation of nucleated cell counts relied on the amplification of reference gene primers. Clones were read by immunoSEQ multiplex PCR, and TCRdb kept only the in-frame ones, dropping some. The V and J calls and clone size were taken over from that table, and D and trimming were inferred from the DNA. There are 140,000 to 150,000 clones in the sample; 84% occur only once, and about 40% lies in the top ten.

The sequenced material came from peripheral blood. The clonotype comes from a human donor in a cohort sampled during active COVID-19. V usage is TRBV7-3 and J usage is TRBJ2-3, with D perhaps matching TRBD2 (5 bases). The CDR3 reads CASSYRRGDTQYF. The CDR3 bases are TGTGCCAGCAGCTACAGACGGGGAGATACGCAGTATTTT.